This is a list of T cell receptor beta chains from one sample in a study of identical twins. TCRdb ran MiXCR on the 5' RACE reads and lists one entry per CDR3 protein. The sample lists 240,000 or so distinct CDR3 sequences, roughly 7% seen once, with roughly 3.6% in the top ten. The same sample was also used in a study of yellow fever vaccine responses in identical twins.

The sequenced material came from memory (CD45RO+) T cells sorted from blood. The receptors come from a woman aged 18 to 35 in good health. Both conserved end residues are part of each CDR3. A D gene is named only where the DNA matches it firmly. Clone size, where shown, is once, few, many, or a class for clones that have expanded.

D gene: NA; J gene: TRBJ1-1; clone size: many; V gene: TRBV20-1; CDR3 DNA: TGCAGTGCTAGAAACCCCGACAAGAACACTGAAGCTTTCTTT; CDR3 protein: CSARNPDKNTEAFF
D gene: NA; J gene: TRBJ2-3; clone size: few; V gene: TRBV6-1; CDR3 DNA: TGTGCCAGCAGCCTCCTCGCAGGGATGGGTGCAGATACGCAGTATTTT; CDR3 protein: CASSLLAGMGADTQYF
D gene: NA; J gene: TRBJ1-5; clone size: few; V gene: TRBV28; CDR3 DNA: TGTGCCAGCAGTTCGGGAGGGTACCAGCCCCAGCATTTT; CDR3 protein: CASSSGGYQPQHF
D gene: TRBD1; J gene: TRBJ2-1; clone size: NA; V gene: TRBV19; CDR3 DNA: TGTGCCAGTAGTTGGGACAGACTCGCACCCGAGCAGTTCTTC; CDR3 protein: CASSWDRLAPEQFF
D gene: NA; J gene: TRBJ2-2; clone size: many; V gene: TRBV5-6; CDR3 DNA: TGTGCCAGCAGCTTGAACGGGGAGCTGTTTTTT; CDR3 protein: CASSLNGELFF
D gene: TRBD1; J gene: TRBJ1-5; clone size: NA; V gene: TRBV5-1; CDR3 DNA: TGCGCCAGCAGATACGACAGGGGTCAGCCCCAGCATTTT; CDR3 protein: CASRYDRGQPQHF
D gene: NA; J gene: TRBJ1-2; clone size: many; V gene: TRBV12-5; CDR3 DNA: TGTGCTAGTGCTCTAATGACAGGCGAGGTCTTGTTACCATTCTATGGCTACACCTTC; CDR3 protein: CASALMTGEVLLPFYGYTF
D gene: NA; J gene: TRBJ2-5; clone size: many; V gene: TRBV11-2; CDR3 DNA: TGTGCCAGCGGCCATGGTTCTGGTGGGGGAGGTGAGACCCAGTACTTC; CDR3 protein: CASGHGSGGGGETQYF
D gene: NA; J gene: TRBJ2-2; clone size: NA; V gene: TRBV5-1; CDR3 DNA: TGCGCCAGCAGCCCAGAGTCCACCGGGGAGCTGTTTTTT; CDR3 protein: CASSPESTGELFF
D gene: TRBD1; J gene: TRBJ2-1; clone size: few; V gene: TRBV10-3; CDR3 DNA: TGTGCCATCAGTGGGGAGACAGGGGATATTGAGCAGTTCTTC; CDR3 protein: CAISGETGDIEQFF
D gene: NA; J gene: TRBJ2-7; clone size: NA; V gene: TRBV27; CDR3 DNA: TGTGCCAGCAGTCAACCGGGAATTACCTACGAGCAGTACTTC; CDR3 protein: CASSQPGITYEQYF
D gene: TRBD1; J gene: TRBJ2-1; clone size: NA; V gene: TRBV2; CDR3 DNA: TGTGCCAGCAACGGACAGGGGGCTAGGAATGAGCAGTTCTTC; CDR3 protein: CASNGQGARNEQFF
D gene: NA; J gene: TRBJ2-3; clone size: NA; V gene: TRBV2; CDR3 DNA: TGTGCCAGCAGCGAGGATGGGCGCACCATAGATACGCAGTATTTT; CDR3 protein: CASSEDGRTIDTQYF
D gene: TRBD2; J gene: TRBJ2-7; clone size: many; V gene: TRBV3-1; CDR3 DNA: TGTGCCAGCAGCCAAGAGGTAGCGGGGATCTCCTACGAGCAGTACTTC; CDR3 protein: CASSQEVAGISYEQYF
D gene: TRBD1; J gene: TRBJ1-2; clone size: many; V gene: TRBV5-1; CDR3 DNA: TGCGCCAGCAGCTTGGGGGGGACAGGAACCTATGGCTACACCTTC; CDR3 protein: CASSLGGTGTYGYTF
D gene: NA; J gene: TRBJ2-2; clone size: many; V gene: TRBV6-1; CDR3 DNA: TGTGCCAGCAATCCGGGAAACACCGGGGAGCTGTTTTTT; CDR3 protein: CASNPGNTGELFF
D gene: NA; J gene: TRBJ1-5; clone size: many; V gene: TRBV6-1; CDR3 DNA: TGTGCCAGCAACCCCTCCGGGGGGGGCCAGCCCCAGCATTTT; CDR3 protein: CASNPSGGGQPQHF
D gene: TRBD2; J gene: TRBJ2-5; clone size: many; V gene: TRBV7-3; CDR3 DNA: TGTGCCAGCAGCCCCGGGACTAGCGGGAGGGAACAAGAGACCCAGTACTTC; CDR3 protein: CASSPGTSGREQETQYF
D gene: NA; J gene: TRBJ1-1; clone size: NA; V gene: TRBV11-3; CDR3 DNA: TGTGCCAGCAGCGTTTACGGGACACAGAACACTGAAGCTTTCTTT; CDR3 protein: CASSVYGTQNTEAFF
D gene: NA; J gene: TRBJ2-5; clone size: many; V gene: TRBV5-1; CDR3 DNA: TGCGCCAGCAGCCAGGTTGGAGAGACCCAGTACTTC; CDR3 protein: CASSQVGETQYF
D gene: NA; J gene: TRBJ1-1; clone size: few; V gene: TRBV20-1; CDR3 DNA: TGCAGTGCTAGAGCCCAGGGACACCTGAACACTGAAGCTTTCTTT; CDR3 protein: CSARAQGHLNTEAFF
D gene: TRBD1; J gene: TRBJ1-5; clone size: NA; V gene: TRBV20-1; CDR3 DNA: TGCAGTGCTAGGAAACAGACAGGGTTGAATCAGCCCCAGCATTTT; CDR3 protein: CSARKQTGLNQPQHF
D gene: NA; J gene: TRBJ2-5; clone size: many; V gene: TRBV10-3; CDR3 DNA: TGTGCCATCAGTGACCTTGTACAAGCGGAGACCCAGTACTTC; CDR3 protein: CAISDLVQAETQYF
D gene: NA; J gene: TRBJ2-1; clone size: NA; V gene: TRBV2; CDR3 DNA: TGTGCCAGCAGGATGCGGATCGGTGAGCAGTTCTTC; CDR3 protein: CASRMRIGEQFF
D gene: TRBD1; J gene: TRBJ2-3; clone size: few; V gene: TRBV20-1; CDR3 DNA: TGCAGTGCTAGAGGACAGGGGGCCCATAGCACAGATACGCAGTATTTT; CDR3 protein: CSARGQGAHSTDTQYF
D gene: TRBD2; J gene: TRBJ2-3; clone size: few; V gene: TRBV20-1; CDR3 DNA: TGCAGTGCTAGAGATCAGCGGGGGCTGGCAGATACGCAGTATTTT; CDR3 protein: CSARDQRGLADTQYF
D gene: NA; J gene: TRBJ2-3; clone size: NA; V gene: TRBV20-1; CDR3 DNA: TGCAGTGCTAACCCCGGGGGCACAGATACGCAGTATTTT; CDR3 protein: CSANPGGTDTQYF
D gene: TRBD2; J gene: TRBJ2-3; clone size: NA; V gene: TRBV20-1; CDR3 DNA: TGCAGTGCACTAGCGGGAGAAACAGATACGCAGTATTTT; CDR3 protein: CSALAGETDTQYF
D gene: NA; J gene: TRBJ2-7; clone size: NA; V gene: TRBV20-1; CDR3 DNA: TGCAGTGCTAAGACTGGTGCTAGCGACTACGAGCAGTACTTC; CDR3 protein: CSAKTGASDYEQYF
D gene: NA; J gene: TRBJ2-3; clone size: many; V gene: TRBV12-3/TRBV12-4; CDR3 DNA: TGTGCCAGCAGTTTGAGGGGGGGGCCGACAGATACGCAGTATTTT; CDR3 protein: CASSLRGGPTDTQYF
D gene: TRBD1; J gene: TRBJ2-2; clone size: NA; V gene: TRBV2; CDR3 DNA: TGTGCCAGCAGGGGGGACAGGGTGGCCGGGGAGCTGTTTTTT; CDR3 protein: CASRGDRVAGELFF
D gene: NA; J gene: TRBJ1-2; clone size: many; V gene: TRBV12-3/TRBV12-4; CDR3 DNA: TGTGCCAGCAGTTTAGCGCAAGGGGTTAACTATGGCTACACCTTC; CDR3 protein: CASSLAQGVNYGYTF
D gene: NA; J gene: TRBJ1-6; clone size: many; V gene: TRBV6-1; CDR3 DNA: TGTGCCAGCAACCCCGGATTGCCCTATAATTCACCCCTCCACTTT; CDR3 protein: CASNPGLPYNSPLHF
D gene: NA; J gene: TRBJ1-2; clone size: few; V gene: TRBV7-9; CDR3 DNA: TGTGCCAGCAGCTTAGAAGGGATCGGCTATGGCTACACCTTC; CDR3 protein: CASSLEGIGYGYTF
D gene: TRBD2; J gene: TRBJ2-3; clone size: few; V gene: TRBV25-1; CDR3 DNA: TGTGCCAGCAGTGTATCTAGCGGGGCAAACACAGATACGCAGTATTTT; CDR3 protein: CASSVSSGANTDTQYF
D gene: NA; J gene: TRBJ2-7; clone size: many; V gene: TRBV3-1; CDR3 DNA: TGTGCCAGCAGCCAAGTTGGTATCTACGAGCAGTACTTC; CDR3 protein: CASSQVGIYEQYF
D gene: NA; J gene: TRBJ2-5; clone size: NA; V gene: TRBV2; CDR3 DNA: TGTGCCAGCAGTGAAGCTGTAGGACTACAAGAGACCCAGTACTTC; CDR3 protein: CASSEAVGLQETQYF
D gene: NA; J gene: TRBJ1-1; clone size: many; V gene: TRBV3-1; CDR3 DNA: TGTGCCAGCAGCCAAGCGGAGGTCACTGAAGCTTTCTTT; CDR3 protein: CASSQAEVTEAFF
D gene: TRBD1; J gene: TRBJ2-7; clone size: many; V gene: TRBV27; CDR3 DNA: TGTGCCAGCAGTTCCCCGGGACAGGGGGGCTCCTACGAGCAGTACTTC; CDR3 protein: CASSSPGQGGSYEQYF
D gene: NA; J gene: TRBJ2-1; clone size: NA; V gene: TRBV5-1; CDR3 DNA: TGCGCCAGCAGCGGCGGTGGGGCGAGCTCCTACAATGAGCAGTTCTTC; CDR3 protein: CASSGGGASSYNEQFF
D gene: TRBD2; J gene: TRBJ2-1; clone size: many; V gene: TRBV5-1; CDR3 DNA: TGCGCCAGCAGCTTGACTAGCGGTTCTCACAATGAGCAGTTCTTC; CDR3 protein: CASSLTSGSHNEQFF
D gene: TRBD2; J gene: TRBJ2-1; clone size: many; V gene: TRBV24-1; CDR3 DNA: TGTGCCACCAGTGATGGGACTAGCGGGAGGACGAGAATGGAGAATGAGCAGTTCTTC; CDR3 protein: CATSDGTSGRTRMENEQFF